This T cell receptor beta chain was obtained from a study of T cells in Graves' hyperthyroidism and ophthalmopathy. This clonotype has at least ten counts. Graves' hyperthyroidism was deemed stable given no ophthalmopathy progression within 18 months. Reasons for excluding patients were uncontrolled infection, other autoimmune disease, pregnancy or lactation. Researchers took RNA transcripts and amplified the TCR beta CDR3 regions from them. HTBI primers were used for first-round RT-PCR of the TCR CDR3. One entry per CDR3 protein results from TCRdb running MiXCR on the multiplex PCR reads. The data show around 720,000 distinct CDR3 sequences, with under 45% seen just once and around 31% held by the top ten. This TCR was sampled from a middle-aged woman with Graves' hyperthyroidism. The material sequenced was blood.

The chain's CDR3 is CASSLARTNTGELFF. The CDR3 bases are TGCGCCAGCAGCTTGGCCAGGACGAACACCGGGGAGCTGTTTTTT. The J gene is TRBJ2-2, the V gene TRBV5-1; D gene unclear. The CDR3 is made up of 15 amino acids. V was cut by 0 bases and J by 0 bases, with 6 bases left in between. CDR1 is SGHRS, CDR2 YFSETQ, per germline.